What follows are 15 T cell receptor beta chains derived from one specimen sequenced in a study of Ad26.COV2.S vaccination and SARS-CoV-2 variants. Treatment in this sample: roughly 18 received Ad26.COV2.S at low or high dose, single or two shots; 5 received placebo; per-sample allocation not given. Samples were taken on day 63 after the first vaccine or placebo injection. Repertoires were generated with immunoSEQ multiplex PCR, while TCRdb's copy carries only in-frame clones and drops some. The table has 350,000 to 600,000 clones, 80% to 90% seen once. Sequencing used peripheral blood, obtained in a trial of Ad26.COV2.S vaccine versus placebo. The receptors shown here come from a person between 18 and 59 years old who received the Ad26.COV2.S COVID-19 vaccine or a placebo.

This clone has more than one count but fewer than ten. The CDR3 coding sequence is TGTGCCAGCAGTGAAGGGACAGGGGTAGTGGGCTACACCTTC. Translation gives CASSEGTGVVGYTF. This chain joins TRBV2 and TRBJ1-2; TRBD1 agrees at 9 bases. The CDR3 has 14 residues. Losses at the gene ends were 1 base for V and 8 bases for J; bases not matched to a gene: 5. Germline V gene lookup returns CDR1 SNHLY and CDR2 FYNNEI.

V is TRBV6-5 and J is TRBJ1-2; D may be TRBD1 (6 bases). CDR1 and CDR2 from the germline V gene are MNHEY and SVGAGI. The V end lost 0 bases, the J end lost 3 bases, and 11 bases lay between the germline ends. The CDR3 has 15 amino acids. This CDR3 is CASSYSGGLDYGYTF. CDR3 nucleotide sequence: TGTGCCAGCAGTTACTCGGGGGGCCTGGACTATGGCTACACCTTC.

V and J are TRBV18 and TRBJ2-2, with D maybe TRBD2 (6 bases). CDR3 length: 16 residues. CDR1 KGHSH and CDR2 LQKENI come from the germline V gene. Trimming removed 3 bases from V and 1 base from J, with 12 bases in between. The CDR3 loop reads CASSPVLSGNTGELFF. Here the CDR3 DNA reads TGTGCCAGCTCACCCGTCCTTAGCGGGAACACCGGGGAGCTGTTTTTT. Complete variable domain (other parts from reference TRBV18 and TRBJ2-2): NAGVMQNPRHLVRRRGQEARLRCSPMKGHSHVYWYRQLPEEGLKFMVYLQKENIIDESGMPKERFSAEFPKEGPSILRIQQVVRGDSAAYFCASSPVLSGNTGELFFGEGSRLTVL.

This chain joins TRBV12-3 or TRBV12-4 and TRBJ2-1; no clear D gene. V was trimmed by 2 bases and J by 7 bases, leaving 9 bases between them. The CDR3 is 13 residues long. In DNA form, the CDR3 reads TGTGCCAGCAGTTTATTGGGAAGGAATGAGCAGTTCTTC. Encoded protein: CASSLLGRNEQFF.

Concerning this clone itself: Within the sample, other DNA sequences also encode this same CDR3. The gene calls are TRBV12-3 or TRBV12-4 and TRBJ2-3, with a tentative D call TRBD2 (6 bases). Trimming took 8 bases from V and 6 from J, leaving 6 bases between them. The CDR3 totals 10 residues. CDR3 DNA: TGTGCCAGCGGGGGGGATACGCAGTATTTT. This translates into CASGGDTQYF.

The chain recombines TRBV4-1 with TRBJ1-5; 9 bases are a match to TRBD1. V lost 4 bases, J lost 1 base, and 14 bases stayed unmatched. Germline V CDR1 and CDR2: MGHRA, YSYEKL. This CDR3 region has 19 residues. CDR3: CASSPYYRGQVPSNQPQHF. The CDR3, as DNA: TGCGCCAGCAGCCCGTATTACAGGGGGCAAGTCCCAAGCAATCAGCCCCAGCATTTT.

This chain connects TRBV6-5 to TRBJ2-3, with TRBD2 as a possible D gene (5 bases). The germline CDR1 and CDR2 sequences are MNHEY and SVGAGI. The CDR3 extends over 15 amino acids. V was clipped by 0 bases and J by 4 bases, with 11 bases between them. The CDR3 nucleotides read TGTGCCAGCAGTTACTCAGGACTGCCCCCAGATACGCAGTATTTT. It specifies CASSYSGLPPDTQYF.

Points on this clone: At the DNA level, this CDR3 is encoded by other sequences in the same sample as well. The rearrangement uses TRBV28 and TRBJ2-3; tentatively, D is TRBD2 (5 bases). Germline CDR1 and CDR2: MDHEN and SYDVKM. The CDR3 has 14 residues. Deletions cut 2 bases from V and 2 bases from J, with 8 bases between. CDR3 region: CASSLGGYTDTQYF. The CDR3, as DNA: TGTGCCAGCAGTTTAGGCGGGTACACAGATACGCAGTATTTT.

This clone was recorded once. The chain recombines TRBV5-1 with TRBJ1-2; TRBD1 aligns across 9 bases. CDR3 length: 14 amino acids. Per germline, CDR1 SGHRS and CDR2 YFSETQ. Trimming cost V 4 bases and J 1 base; bases outside gene matches: 2. CDR3 DNA: TGCGCCAGCAGCCGGGACAGGGATAACTATGGCTACACCTTC. It encodes CASSRDRDNYGYTF.

The chain recombines TRBV19 with TRBJ1-1; D gene ambiguous. This CDR3 contains 11 residues. V lost 5 bases, J lost 5 bases, and 6 bases lay in between. CDR1 LNHDA and CDR2 SQIVND come from the germline V gene (reference sequence). The CDR3, as DNA: TGTGCCAGTAGTGCCACAACTGAAGCTTTCTTT. Translated, it gives CASSATTEAFF. The full variable domain, rest sourced from reference TRBV19 and TRBJ1-1, is DGGITQSPKYLFRKEGQNVTLSCEQNLNHDAMYWYRQDPGQGLRLIYYSQIVNDFQKGDIAEGYSVSREKKESFPLTVTSAQKNPTAFYLCASSATTEAFFGQGTRLTVV.

Details on this clone: Other nucleotide sequences in the sample specify the same CDR3. This chain joins TRBV29-1 and TRBJ1-1; TRBD1 is a possible D gene (5 bases). V was trimmed by 3 bases and J by 2 bases, leaving 7 bases between them. The CDR3 has 12 amino acids. Germline V CDR1 and CDR2: SQVTM, ANQGSEA. Here the CDR3 DNA reads TGCAGCGTTGACAGGGCAAACACTGAAGCTTTCTTT. Protein product: CSVDRANTEAFF.

This chain joins TRBV4-3 and TRBJ1-1, with 9 bases that match TRBD1. The CDR3 extends over 15 amino acids. The trim removed 3 bases at V and 5 bases at J, leaving 7 bases unmatched. Germline values: CDR1 LGHNA, CDR2 YSLEER. The CDR3 reads CASSQDRGAPTEAFF. The CDR3 nucleotides are TGCGCCAGCAGCCAGGACAGGGGCGCCCCGACTGAAGCTTTCTTT.

The V gene is TRBV7-2, the J gene TRBJ1-2; no definite D call. CDR1 and CDR2 (germline): SGHTA, FQGNSA. The CDR3 is made up of 14 amino acids. Between the trimmed V and J ends, which lost 3 bases and 7 bases, there was a span of 15 bases. CDR3 region: CASSFGPSSRGYTF. The DNA of the CDR3 is TGTGCCAGCAGCTTCGGTCCCTCGTCGCGTGGCTACACCTTC.

This chain connects TRBV29-1 to TRBJ2-7; 7 bases line up with TRBD2. Looked up from germline, CDR1 is SQVTM and CDR2 is ANQGSEA. The V gene end was trimmed by 4 bases and the J gene end by 4 bases; junction bases not matched to a gene: 4. The CDR3 extends over 12 amino acids. The CDR3 DNA follows: TGCAGCGTTGGAACAGCGGGATACGAGCAGTACTTC. Translated, it gives CSVGTAGYEQYF.

The chain is built from TRBV4-3 and TRBJ2-5; TRBD2 is a possible D gene (6 bases). The CDR3 spans 15 residues. Germline assignment: CDR1 LGHNA and CDR2 YSLEER. The germline V and J ends were trimmed by 0 bases and 4 bases, with 12 bases remaining between them. DNA for the CDR3: TGCGCCAGCAGCCAAGATGCGCGGGGTAGAGAGACCCAGTACTTC. Translated: CASSQDARGRETQYF.